These 7 T cell receptor beta chains share one sample of origin, sequenced in a study of beta chain features in type 1 diabetes (dated by TCRdb to between 2018 and 2020). The antigens of these receptors remain unknown. Overall results and qualifications from the work: A moderate but significant shortening of TCRB CDR3 length was observed in type 1 diabetes patients in all four CD4+ subsets.

Library prep was done by the immunoSEQ multiplex PCR assay. The entire isolated RNA was reverse transcribed using the High Capacity cDNA Reverse Transcription Kit, and thus expressed TCRB transcripts were sequenced. The clones in this table, taken by TCRdb from immuneACCESS, are in-frame only. Not every clone is retained; where verified, under half of the shortfall comes from an unresolved V gene, and the cause of the rest is unknown. For this sample there are 200,000 to 300,000 clones; roughly a tenth appear just once. The ten largest account for around 0.017% of the sample. The sample taken for sequencing was naive CD4+ T cells from blood. Read against the paper, the sample's cell subset or site label means: true naive CD4+ T cells. The origin of the receptors is a man under 40 with type 1 diabetes.

V and J are TRBV9 and TRBJ1-6; 9 bases match TRBD1. The ends lost 5 bases at V and 10 bases at J; junction bases unmatched: 4. The CDR3 is 13 amino acids. Germline assignment: CDR1 SGDLS and CDR2 YYNGEE. CDR3 protein: CASRGDRDSPLHF. Written as DNA, the CDR3 is TGTGCCAGCAGAGGGGACAGGGACTCACCCCTCCACTTT.

The V and J genes are TRBV5-4 and TRBJ2-7; 12 positions match TRBD2. V shed 3 bases and J 2 bases; nucleotides not matched to a gene: 6. This CDR3 is 16 amino acids long. The germline gives CDR1 SGHNT, CDR2 YYREEE (reference sequence). Here the CDR3 DNA reads TGTGCCAGCAGCTGGAGACTAGCGGGGGAACCCTACGAGCAGTACTTC. Translating gives CASSWRLAGEPYEQYF.

This clone was counted a few times. This rearrangement joins TRBV7-2 to TRBJ2-7, with D unclear. Germline CDR1 SGHTA, CDR2 FQGNSA. The length of the CDR3 is 16 residues. With 1 base removed from V and 0 bases from J, the gap between germline ends came to 13 bases. The chain's CDR3 is CASSLVGGSSSYEQYF. In nucleotides, the CDR3 is TGTGCCAGCAGCTTAGTCGGCGGATCAAGCTCCTACGAGCAGTACTTC.

This clone was detected once. V gene TRBV5-4 combines with J gene TRBJ2-3; 7 nucleotides align to TRBD2. In germline, CDR1 is SGHNT, CDR2 YYREEE (reference sequence). J lost 3 bases, V lost 2 bases, and 9 bases had no gene match. The CDR3 has 16 residues. The CDR3 reads CASSLAAGSRTDTQYF. The CDR3 bases are TGTGCCAGCAGCTTAGCAGCGGGGAGCCGTACAGATACGCAGTATTTT.

V is TRBV6-5 and J is TRBJ2-7; D is undetermined. The CDR3 spans 12 residues. Germline lookup yields CDR1 MNHEY and CDR2 SVGAGI. V was cut by 5 bases and J by 2 bases, with 7 bases left in between. CDR3 coding DNA: TGTGCCAGCAGTGATGGGCCCTACGAGCAGTACTTC. This sequence encodes CASSDGPYEQYF.

The chain links TRBV7-9 to TRBJ2-5; the D gene is possibly TRBD2 (6 bases). Trimming stripped 1 base from V and 2 bases from J, with 11 bases between. The CDR3 consists of 15 residues. The germline V gene has CDR1 SEHNR and CDR2 FQNEAQ (reference sequence). This CDR3 reads CASSLEGGQQETQYF. The CDR3 region has the DNA TGTGCCAGCAGCTTAGAAGGAGGGCAGCAAGAGACCCAGTACTTC. The full variable domain, its missing parts supplied by reference TRBV7-9 and TRBJ2-5, is DTGVSQNPRHKITKRGQNVTFRCDPISEHNRLYWYRQTLGQGPEFLTYFQNEAQLEKSRLLSDRFSAERPKGSFSTLEIQRTEQGDSAMYLCASSLEGGQQETQYFGPGTRLLVL.

This rearrangement joins TRBV11-1 to TRBJ2-2, with TRBD2 identical over 7 bases. Germline values: CDR1 SGHAT, CDR2 FQDESV (reference sequence). With 7 bases clipped from V and 4 bases from J, the junction kept 12 bases outside the gene matches. This CDR3 contains 16 residues. CDR3 loop: CASISMGDYSTGELFF. The CDR3 DNA sequence: TGTGCCAGCATCTCAATGGGGGACTACAGCACCGGGGAGCTGTTTTTT.